This entry lists 21 T cell receptor beta chains sequenced from one sample in a study of cytomegalovirus exposure and HLA in healthy donors. The PCR ran on 60 Vbeta and 13 Jbeta primers. Method: immunoSEQ multiplex PCR; TCRdb's copy keeps in-frame clones and lacks some. The sample records over 150,000 clones, approximately 79% being singletons. Sequencing was carried out using PBMCs. All receptors derive from a middle-aged man in good health and CMV-seronegative.

This clone appeared many times. The CDR3 here is CATGTGESSPLHF. In DNA form, the CDR3 reads TGTGCCACCGGGACAGGGGAATCTTCACCCCTCCACTTT. The chain couples TRBV6-6 to TRBJ1-6; 10 positions agree with TRBD1. Germline V gene data show CDR1 as MNHNY and CDR2 as SVGAGI (reference sequence). This CDR3 comprises 13 residues. J gave up 9 bases and V 10 bases, and 6 bases lay outside the gene matches.

The chain is built from TRBV7-8 and TRBJ2-5; TRBD2 might be the D (6 bases). The DNA end favors TRBJ2-7, so the J call may be wrong. The CDR3 has 15 residues. Germline V gene lookup returns CDR1 SGHVS and CDR2 FQNEAQ. The chain's CDR3 is CASSQGLSSSYEQYF. CDR3 nucleotide sequence: TGTGCCAGCAGCCAGGGACTTTCTAGCTCCTACGAGCAGTACTTC.

About this clone itself: The junction shows a germline mismatch at one end, possibly a read error. The chain combines TRBV6-1 with TRBJ1-1; D not resolved. CDR3 size: 15 residues. The germline V gene encodes CDR1 MNHNS and CDR2 SASEGT. CDR3 DNA: TGTGCCAGCAGGACGATTCCGGGAGCCAACACTAAAGCTTTCTTT. Translation: CASRTIPGANTKAFF.

The chain recombines TRBV12-5 with TRBJ1-2; possibly TRBD1 for D (5 bases). The CDR3 contains 13 residues. Germline CDR1 reads LGHNT; CDR2 reads FRNRAP. V was cut by 5 bases and J by 5 bases, with 12 bases left in between. This CDR3 is CASGDWGEYGYTF. CDR3 nucleotide sequence: TGTGCTAGTGGTGACTGGGGCGAGTATGGCTACACCTTC.

J is TRBJ1-2 and V is TRBV4-2, with D unresolved. With 1 base removed from V and 5 bases from J, the gap between germline ends came to 14 bases. The germline V gene has CDR1 LGHNA and CDR2 YNFKEQ. CDR3 size: 15 residues. The chain's CDR3 is CASSQARQAVYGYTF. Written as DNA, the CDR3 is TGTGCCAGCAGCCAAGCTCGGCAGGCTGTTTATGGCTACACCTTC.

The V call is TRBV5-1, the J call TRBJ2-6; D perhaps matches TRBD2 (5 bases). Germline CDR1 reads SGHRS; CDR2 reads YFSETQ. V lost 6 bases to trimming and J lost 0 bases, with 10 bases between them. This CDR3 is 15 amino acids long. This chain's CDR3 is CASTGLISGANVLTF. CDR3 bases: TGCGCCAGCACTGGACTCATCTCTGGGGCCAACGTCCTGACTTTC.

The chain links TRBV5-4 to TRBJ2-7, with 9 positions matching TRBD2. Germline trimming cut 2 bases from V and 1 base from J; bases unmatched to any gene: 1. In germline, CDR1 is SGHNT, CDR2 YYREEE (reference sequence). CDR3 length: 14 residues. The CDR3, as DNA: TGTGCCAGCAGCTTCGGACTAGCGTCCTACGAGCAGTACTTC. Amino acids: CASSFGLASYEQYF.

This clone has just one count. V usage is TRBV5-1 and J usage is TRBJ1-2; no clear D. Trimming pared 0 bases from V and 7 bases from J, leaving 10 bases between. CDR3 size: 13 residues. Germline V gene sequence: CDR1 SGHRS, CDR2 YFSETQ. The DNA of the CDR3 is TGCGCCAGCAGCTTGGGAGGGAGTGGTGGCTACACCTTC. Translated: CASSLGGSGGYTF. Using reference TRBV5-1 and TRBJ1-2 for the parts outside the CDR3, the full variable domain is KAGVTQTPRYLIKTRGQQVTLSCSPISGHRSVSWYQQTPGQGLQFLFEYFSETQRNKGNFPGRFSGRQFSNSRSEMNVSTLELGDSALYLCASSLGGSGGYTFGSGTRLTVV.

V usage is TRBV11-2 and J usage is TRBJ2-7; D is ambiguous. Deletions cut 4 bases from V and 7 bases from J, with 8 bases between. The CDR3 runs 11 residues. The germline CDR1 and CDR2 sequences are SGHAT and FQNNGV. CDR3 region: CASSSVGEQYF. The CDR3 bases are TGTGCCAGCAGCTCTGTCGGGGAGCAGTACTTC. Variable domain in full (rest from reference TRBV11-2 and TRBJ2-7): EAGVAQSPRYKIIEKRQSVAFWCNPISGHATLYWYQQILGQGPKLLIQFQNNGVVDDSQLPKDRFSAERLKGVDSTLKIQPAKLEDSAVYLCASSSVGEQYFGPGTRLTVT.

The V call is TRBV6-1, the J call TRBJ2-7, with TRBD1 identical over 8 bases. Germline loops: CDR1 MNHNS, CDR2 SASEGT. The length of the CDR3 is 15 residues. With 0 bases clipped from V and 1 base from J, the junction kept 2 bases outside the gene matches. This CDR3 is CASSEAGTGSYEQYF. The CDR3 DNA reads TGTGCCAGCAGTGAAGCCGGGACAGGTTCCTACGAGCAGTACTTC.

This chain links TRBV7-2 with TRBJ2-1; the match to TRBD2 covers 9 bases. Germline V gene sequence: CDR1 SGHTA, CDR2 FQGNSA. V trimming: 1 base; J trimming: 4 bases; junction bases outside the gene matches: 2. The CDR3 loop spans 15 amino acids. CDR3 region: CASSLGRGGYNEQFF. DNA of the CDR3: TGTGCCAGCAGCTTAGGGCGGGGGGGTTACAATGAGCAGTTCTTC.

The chain combines TRBV7-2 with TRBJ1-2; 7 bases map to TRBD1. The CDR3 runs 13 residues. V gave up 3 bases and J gave up 4 bases; unmatched junction bases: 2. Germline CDR1 and CDR2: SGHTA and FQGNSA. The CDR3 spells CASSLDRTYGYTF. The CDR3 DNA reads as TGTGCCAGCAGCTTGGACAGGACCTATGGCTACACCTTC.

The gene calls are TRBV7-9 and TRBJ2-2; 7 bases match TRBD1. The length of the CDR3 is 14 residues. Germline V gene data show CDR1 as SEHNR and CDR2 as FQNEAQ (reference sequence). The V segment lost 7 bases and the J segment 6 bases; nucleotides outside the gene matches: 8. The chain's CDR3 is CASINRGNPGELFF. CDR3 coding DNA: TGTGCCAGCATAAACAGGGGAAACCCCGGGGAGCTGTTTTTT.

This clone was counted a few times. The chain employs TRBV9 and TRBJ1-1; weak D call: TRBD1 (5 bases). The germline CDR1 and CDR2 sequences are SGDLS and YYNGEE. This CDR3 has 13 amino acids. Deletions cut 3 bases from V and 4 bases from J, with 10 bases between. The CDR3 region has the DNA TGTGCCAGCAGCGCAACAGGCCGCACTGAAGCTTTCTTT. Translating it yields CASSATGRTEAFF. Supplemented by reference TRBV9 and TRBJ1-1, the full variable domain reads DSGVTQTPKHLITATGQRVTLRCSPRSGDLSVYWYQQSLDQGLQFLIQYYNGEERAKGNILERFSAQQFPDLHSELNLSSLELGDSALYFCASSATGRTEAFFGQGTRLTVV.

The DNA of the CDR3 is TGTGCCAGCAGCGCGACAGGGATCGGGTACGAGCAGTACTTC. Protein: CASSATGIGYEQYF. V gene TRBV9 combines with J gene TRBJ2-7; TRBD1 aligns across 7 bases. V was clipped by 3 bases and J by 4 bases; unmatched bases: 7. Germline CDR1 is SGDLS and CDR2 is YYNGEE. This CDR3 region has 14 residues.

The gene calls are TRBV29-1 and TRBJ1-2; 10 nucleotides agree with TRBD1. This CDR3 is built from 18 residues. Germline-derived CDR1 and CDR2 are SQVTM and ANQGSEA. Unmatched junction bases numbered 14, after V lost 0 bases and J lost 4 bases. The CDR3 region has the DNA TGCAGCGTTGAAGATCAGGAGACAGGGGGCATTTGGTCCTATGGCTACACCTTC. Amino acid sequence: CSVEDQETGGIWSYGYTF.

This clone was seen only a few times. The J gene is TRBJ1-6, the V gene TRBV9; D gene uncertain. CDR1 is SGDLS, CDR2 YYNGEE, per germline. Trimming stripped 9 bases from V and 7 bases from J, with 17 bases between. This CDR3 has 14 amino acids. The CDR3 spells CATSRDQSNSPLHF. CDR3 bases: TGTGCCACCTCGAGGGATCAGTCGAATTCACCCCTCCACTTT.

The CDR3 is CASSKQGAFQPQHF. CDR3 coding DNA: TGTGCCAGCAGTAAACAGGGGGCTTTTCAGCCCCAGCATTTT. The J gene is TRBJ1-5, the V gene TRBV6-5, with 9 bases identical to TRBD1. The germline V gene has CDR1 MNHEY and CDR2 SVGAGI. The CDR3 is made up of 14 amino acids. V trimming: 5 bases; J trimming: 6 bases; junction bases outside the gene matches: 5.

The V call is TRBV29-1, the J call TRBJ2-5, with D perhaps TRBD2 (7 bases). The CDR3 sequence is 15 residues long. V was shortened by 0 bases and J by 4 bases, with 15 bases between the two germline ends. Germline V gene sequence: CDR1 SQVTM, CDR2 ANQGSEA. The CDR3 sequence is CSVEDWGGQGETQYF. The CDR3 DNA follows: TGCAGCGTTGAAGATTGGGGGGGGCAGGGAGAGACCCAGTACTTC.

This chain links TRBV28 with TRBJ2-7; TRBD1 agrees at 7 bases. The CDR3 spans 14 residues. Germline CDR1 MDHEN, CDR2 SYDVKM. Trimming took 3 bases from V and 3 from J; bases not matched to a gene: 5. The CDR3 DNA reads as TGTGCCAGCAGTTTGTACAGGGGTTTCTACGAGCAGTACTTC. It is translated as CASSLYRGFYEQYF.

V usage is TRBV30 and J usage is TRBJ1-2; 8 bases are shared with TRBD1. Germline V gene data show CDR1 as GTSNPN and CDR2 as SVGIG (reference sequence). The CDR3 extends over 12 amino acids. With V trimmed by 1 base and J by 8 bases, 3 bases remained unmatched. CDR3 residues: CAWSETGVGYTF. The CDR3 nucleotides are TGTGCCTGGAGTGAGACAGGGGTCGGCTACACCTTC.